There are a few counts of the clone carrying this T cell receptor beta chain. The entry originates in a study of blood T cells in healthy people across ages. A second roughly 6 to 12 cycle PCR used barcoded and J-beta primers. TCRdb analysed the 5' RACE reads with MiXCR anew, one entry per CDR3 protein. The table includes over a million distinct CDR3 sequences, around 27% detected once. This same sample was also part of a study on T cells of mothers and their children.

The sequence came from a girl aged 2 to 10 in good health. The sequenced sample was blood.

The CDR3 DNA sequence: TGTGCCAGCAGCCAAGATCCAGGGGCGGAGGAGCAGTTCTTC. Its translation: CASSQDPGAEEQFF. The V gene is TRBV4-2, the J gene TRBJ2-5, with D perhaps matching TRBD1 (6 bases). The J call may be wrong; the DNA end is better matched by TRBJ2-1. The CDR3 is made up of 14 amino acids. Germline V gives CDR1 LGHNA, CDR2 YNFKEQ.